A single sample gave rise to the 10 T cell receptor beta chains below, sequenced in a study of chronic HIV infection and antiretroviral therapy. MiXCR was run by TCRdb on the 5' RACE reads, yielding one entry per CDR3 protein. This table has just over 30,000 distinct CDR3 sequences, 7.5% to 10% appearing once. Input material: peripheral blood. The source is an adult who had HIV and had not received antiretroviral therapy, or was an uninfected healthy control (not recorded which).

At least ten counts were recorded for this clonotype. J is TRBJ1-1 and V is TRBV6-5; no clear D. The germline V and J ends were trimmed by 0 bases and 5 bases, with 10 bases remaining between them. In germline, CDR1 is MNHEY, CDR2 SVGAGI. CDR3 length: 14 amino acids. The CDR3 DNA sequence: TGTGCCAGCAGTTACTCAGTCAGAGGTACTGAAGCTTTCTTT. It yields the protein CASSYSVRGTEAFF.

This clonotype was seen ten or more times. The chain combines TRBV3-1 with TRBJ1-2, with TRBD1 matching 7 bases. Germline loops: CDR1 LGHDT, CDR2 YNNKEL (reference sequence). This CDR3 spans 13 amino acids. With 6 bases clipped from V and 8 bases from J, the junction kept 9 bases outside the gene matches. The CDR3 DNA sequence: TGTGCCAGCAGACACGACACAGGGGCCGGCTACACCTTC. It translates to CASRHDTGAGYTF.

This clonotype was seen a few times. This rearrangement joins TRBV20-1 to TRBJ2-7, with D perhaps assigned TRBD1 or TRBD2 (5 bases each). Trimming removed 6 bases from V and 5 bases from J, with 35 bases in between. Germline loops: CDR1 DFQATT, CDR2 SNEGSKA (reference sequence). The CDR3 totals 19 residues. The CDR3 reads CSATSTPGPRHPNRDEQYF. DNA of the CDR3: TGCAGTGCAACATCCACCCCGGGACCCCGACATCCTAATCGCGACGAGCAGTACTTC.

Ten or more counts support this clonotype. The chain employs TRBV20-1 and TRBJ2-1; tentatively, D is TRBD1 (5 bases). Germline V lookup: CDR1 DFQATT, CDR2 SNEGSKA (reference sequence). Trimming cost V 6 bases and J 8 bases, with 20 bases left between them. The CDR3 contains 14 residues. CDR3 region: CSARSVQGKDEQFF. Written as DNA, the CDR3 is TGCAGTGCCAGGTCGGTCCAGGGCAAAGATGAGCAGTTCTTC.

The genes are TRBV2 and TRBJ1-1; D might be TRBD1 (5 bases). The V gene lost 7 bases and the J gene lost 0 bases, with 15 bases spanning the gap. Per the germline V gene, CDR1 is SNHLY and CDR2 is FYNNEI. The CDR3 extends over 15 amino acids. CDR3 DNA: TGTGCCAGCACCGCGAGGGGAAATTTGAACACTGAAGCTTTCTTT. Encoded protein: CASTARGNLNTEAFF.

The chain combines TRBV3-1 with TRBJ2-1; a weak D match, TRBD2 (5 bases). There are 13 residues in the CDR3. Germline CDR1 reads LGHDT; CDR2 reads YNNKEL (reference sequence). Trimming left V 1 base short and J 6 bases short, with 7 bases between. CDR3 nucleotides: TGTGCCAGCAGCCAAGCGAGGGCCAATGAGCAGTTCTTC. This encodes CASSQARANEQFF.

V gene TRBV6-5 combines with J gene TRBJ1-6; a possible D gene is TRBD1 (5 bases). Germline V gene data show CDR1 as MNHEY and CDR2 as SVGAGI. V lost 0 bases to trimming and J lost 0 bases, with 12 bases between them. The CDR3 is made up of 18 amino acids. The DNA of the CDR3 is TGTGCCAGCAGTTACTCGAGCTCAGGGTTCTCCTATAATTCACCCCTCCACTTT. Its protein is CASSYSSSGFSYNSPLHF.

The table lists this clonotype with many counts. The V and J genes are TRBV10-3 and TRBJ2-1; TRBD2 aligns across 8 bases. CDR3 length: 12 amino acids. Germline V gene sequence: CDR1 ENHRY, CDR2 SYGVKD. The J segment lost 8 bases and the V segment lost 10 bases, leaving 7 bases of the junction unmatched. CDR3 DNA: TGTGCCACCCGGACTAGCAGAGATGAGCAGTTCTTC. It translates to CATRTSRDEQFF.

The sample holds many counts of this clonotype. The chain couples TRBV2 to TRBJ2-3, with 7 bases identical to TRBD2. Germline V lookup: CDR1 SNHLY, CDR2 FYNNEI. Germline trimming cut 6 bases from V and 2 bases from J; bases unmatched to any gene: 8. This CDR3 has 15 amino acids. In DNA form, the CDR3 reads TGTGCCAGCAGATCAGGAGCGGGATACACAGATACGCAGTATTTT. As protein: CASRSGAGYTDTQYF.

This clonotype was counted ten times or more. The chain uses TRBV7-9 and TRBJ2-1; D call uncertain. CDR3 size: 14 residues. Trimming left V 4 bases short and J 1 base short, with 8 bases between. CDR1 and CDR2 (germline): SEHNR, FQNEAQ (reference sequence). The CDR3 nucleotides read TGTGCCAGCAGCTCCGAGTTATCCTACAATGAGCAGTTCTTC. It translates to CASSSELSYNEQFF.